This TCR beta chain was obtained from a study of blood T cell repertoires in COVID-19. Study-wide context: Sites in the United States, Italy and Spain provided acute and convalescent COVID-19 samples.

How the authors handled the data: For nucleated cells, counts were estimated from reference gene primer amplification. The assay was immunoSEQ multiplex PCR, and TCRdb's table has in-frame clones only and misses some. The D gene and trimming were derived from the DNA, and the V and J assignments and clone size from that table. The table records roughly 130,000 clones, about 92% of them present only once. Germline V gene lookup returns CDR1 MNHEY and CDR2 SVGAGI. Trimming cost V 7 bases and J 9 bases, with 13 bases left between them. The CDR3 has 12 amino acids. This TCR was sampled from a man aged 45 to 65 with active COVID-19. The J gene is TRBJ2-1, the V gene TRBV6-5; D is perhaps TRBD2 (5 bases). Sample: peripheral blood. This CDR3 reads CASIPGLGEQFF. The CDR3 nucleotides are TGTGCCAGCATCCCGGGGTTGGGTGAGCAGTTCTTC.